This T cell receptor (beta chain) originates from a study of Ad26.COV2.S vaccination and SARS-CoV-2 variants. In the study overall: Each vaccinee took Ad26.COV2.S intramuscularly, once or twice 56 days apart.

Treatment indicated: roughly 18 received Ad26.COV2.S at low or high dose, single or two shots; several received placebo; per-sample allocation not given. Each sample was drawn 63 days after the first injection (of vaccine or placebo). An 18-55-year-old adult in Boston served as donor. An Ad26 vector was used to express Wuhan-strain SARS-CoV-2 spike as the vaccine. The CDR3 is 11 residues long. Looked up from germline, CDR1 is SNHLY and CDR2 is FYNNEI. V gave up 6 bases and J gave up 3 bases, with 6 bases separating them. Some clones are missing from TCRdb's copy, which holds only in-frame ones; the method was immunoSEQ multiplex PCR. The sample lists 360,000 or so clones; roughly 91% were seen once.

This TCR derives from a person between 18 and 65 years old who received the Ad26.COV2.S COVID-19 vaccine or a placebo. This chain links TRBV2 with TRBJ2-7; D might be TRBD1 (5 bases). The sample consisted of peripheral blood, taken in a trial of Ad26.COV2.S vaccine versus placebo. The CDR3, as DNA: TGTGCCAGCAGACAGGTCTACGAGCAGTACTTC. It encodes CASRQVYEQYF.